These T cell receptor beta chains were read from a single sample in a study of blood T cell repertoires in COVID-19. TCRdb's table, derived via immunoSEQ multiplex PCR, lists solely in-frame clones and lacks some. The sample yields tens of thousands of clones, approximately 83% seen once. Sequencing was carried out using peripheral blood. The origin of the receptors is a woman older than 75 with acute or convalescent COVID-19. CDR3s include the opening cysteine and the closing phenylalanine or tryptophan. The order of the fields is V gene, clone size, D gene, J gene, CDR3 DNA, CDR3 protein. A D gene is named only where the DNA matches it firmly. Some rows have no size entry. The others give once, few or many, or a class for an expanded clone.

v_gene: TRBV9; abundance: .; d_gene: .; j_gene: TRBJ1-1; CDR3nt: TGTGCCAGCAGCGTAGAACAGGAGAGAGGTGAAGCTTTCTTT; CDR3aa: CASSVEQERGEAFF
v_gene: TRBV6-5; abundance: .; d_gene: .; j_gene: TRBJ1-2; CDR3nt: TGTGCCAGCAGCCTCGATGGAGCTAACTATGGCTACACCTTC; CDR3aa: CASSLDGANYGYTF
v_gene: TRBV15; abundance: .; d_gene: .; j_gene: TRBJ2-3; CDR3nt: TGTGCCACCAGCAGACTCCAGGGGAACACAGATACGCAGTATTTT; CDR3aa: CATSRLQGNTDTQYF
v_gene: TRBV18; abundance: .; d_gene: .; j_gene: TRBJ1-3; CDR3nt: TGTGCCAGCTCACCTCCGGGACAACGAGGAAACACCATATATTTT; CDR3aa: CASSPPGQRGNTIYF
v_gene: TRBV7-3; abundance: .; d_gene: TRBD2; j_gene: TRBJ2-3; CDR3nt: TGTGCCAGCAGCCGGGGGACTAGCGGCCGCACAGATACGCAGTATTTT; CDR3aa: CASSRGTSGRTDTQYF
v_gene: TRBV3-1/TRBV3-2; abundance: .; d_gene: TRBD1; j_gene: TRBJ2-1; CDR3nt: TGTGCCAGCAGCTTAGACAGGGCAATGATGAATGAGCAGTTCTTC; CDR3aa: CASSLDRAMMNEQFF
v_gene: TRBV11-2; abundance: .; d_gene: TRBD2; j_gene: TRBJ2-1; CDR3nt: TGTGCCAGCAGCTTGGGCGGGGGGGCCGCTGAGCAGTTCTTC; CDR3aa: CASSLGGGAAEQFF
v_gene: TRBV14; abundance: once; d_gene: .; j_gene: TRBJ1-5; CDR3nt: TGTGCCAGCAGCCAAGTTCTACAGCACTGGAATCAGCCCCAGCATTTT; CDR3aa: CASSQVLQHWNQPQHF
v_gene: TRBV30; abundance: .; d_gene: .; j_gene: TRBJ2-7; CDR3nt: TGTGCCTGGAGTGTATGGGGGCAGGGGACCTCCTACGAGCAGTACTTC; CDR3aa: CAWSVWGQGTSYEQYF
v_gene: TRBV18; abundance: .; d_gene: .; j_gene: TRBJ1-3; CDR3nt: TGTGCCAGCTCTCCGAATTTAGACAGCCTCTCTGGAAACACCATATATTTT; CDR3aa: CASSPNLDSLSGNTIYF
v_gene: TRBV7-9; abundance: .; d_gene: .; j_gene: TRBJ2-5; CDR3nt: TGTGCCAGCAGCTTAGGGGTGTCTAGAACTCTACAAAGGGAGACCCAGTACTTC; CDR3aa: CASSLGVSRTLQRETQYF
v_gene: TRBV5-1; abundance: .; d_gene: TRBD2; j_gene: TRBJ2-5; CDR3nt: TGCGCCAGCAGCACCCGGACTAGCGGGCCACAAGAGACCCAGTACTTC; CDR3aa: CASSTRTSGPQETQYF
v_gene: TRBV9; abundance: once; d_gene: .; j_gene: TRBJ2-3; CDR3nt: TGTGCCAGCAGCGTAGCTGGGCAGGCAGATACGCAGTATTTT; CDR3aa: CASSVAGQADTQYF
v_gene: TRBV15; abundance: .; d_gene: TRBD1; j_gene: TRBJ1-1; CDR3nt: TGTGCCACCAGCAGGACGCCGGGACAGGGGTTGAACACTGAAGCTTTCTTT; CDR3aa: CATSRTPGQGLNTEAFF
v_gene: TRBV5-1; abundance: .; d_gene: TRBD1; j_gene: TRBJ1-2; CDR3nt: TGCGCCAGCAGCTACGGACAGGGGGCGGAAGGCTACACCTTC; CDR3aa: CASSYGQGAEGYTF
v_gene: TRBV19; abundance: .; d_gene: .; j_gene: TRBJ1-1; CDR3nt: TGTGCCGCAGGACTGACGAACACTGAAGCTTTCTTT; CDR3aa: CAAGLTNTEAFF
v_gene: TRBV10-1; abundance: .; d_gene: .; j_gene: TRBJ1-3; CDR3nt: TGCGCCAGCAGTCTGGGAGTGGGCGGAAACACCATATATTTT; CDR3aa: CASSLGVGGNTIYF
v_gene: TRBV5-6; abundance: .; d_gene: .; j_gene: TRBJ2-1; CDR3nt: TGTGCCAGCAGCGCCGAGGGCACTAACTTCTACAATGAGCAGTTCTTC; CDR3aa: CASSAEGTNFYNEQFF
v_gene: TRBV3-1/TRBV3-2; abundance: .; d_gene: .; j_gene: TRBJ1-3; CDR3nt: TGTGCCAGCAGCCGGGACAACTCTGGAAACACCATATATTTT; CDR3aa: CASSRDNSGNTIYF
v_gene: TRBV2; abundance: .; d_gene: .; j_gene: TRBJ2-3; CDR3nt: TGTGCCAGCAGTGATGCGGGGCGAACAGATACGCAGTATTTT; CDR3aa: CASSDAGRTDTQYF
v_gene: TRBV3-1/TRBV3-2; abundance: .; d_gene: .; j_gene: TRBJ1-2; CDR3nt: TGTGCCAGCAGCCAATCGGGGGAAGGTGGCTACACCTTC; CDR3aa: CASSQSGEGGYTF
v_gene: TRBV19; abundance: .; d_gene: .; j_gene: TRBJ2-3; CDR3nt: TGTGCCAGTAGTATGCGGTCTCGCGGGGGCCCAGATACGCAGTATTTT; CDR3aa: CASSMRSRGGPDTQYF
v_gene: TRBV19; abundance: .; d_gene: TRBD1; j_gene: TRBJ1-5; CDR3nt: TGTGCCAGTAGTATCTCAATCAGGGGGCCATTGCAGCCCCAGCATTTT; CDR3aa: CASSISIRGPLQPQHF
v_gene: TRBV2; abundance: .; d_gene: .; j_gene: TRBJ1-1; CDR3nt: TGTGCCACCACATGGGTGGGCTCGAACACTGAAGCTTTCTTT; CDR3aa: CATTWVGSNTEAFF
v_gene: TRBV19; abundance: few; d_gene: TRBD2; j_gene: TRBJ2-1; CDR3nt: TGTGCCAGTAGTGTGACTAGCGGGGGATACAATGAGCAGTTCTTC; CDR3aa: CASSVTSGGYNEQFF
v_gene: TRBV6-6; abundance: .; d_gene: .; j_gene: TRBJ2-1; CDR3nt: TGTGCCAGCAGCGGGTCCTACAATGAGCAGTTCTTC; CDR3aa: CASSGSYNEQFF
v_gene: TRBV6-1; abundance: .; d_gene: TRBD1; j_gene: TRBJ1-1; CDR3nt: TGTGCCAGCAGTGCGACTCATGGGACAGAGAGCACTGAAGCTTTCTTT; CDR3aa: CASSATHGTESTEAFF
v_gene: TRBV5-1; abundance: few; d_gene: .; j_gene: TRBJ2-7; CDR3nt: TGCGCCAGCAGCTTGGGCCCGAAAGAGTCCTACGAGCAGTACTTC; CDR3aa: CASSLGPKESYEQYF
v_gene: TRBV5-5; abundance: .; d_gene: .; j_gene: TRBJ1-3; CDR3nt: TGTGCCAGCAGCCCCGCTATAGCTATCTCTGGAAACACCATATATTTT; CDR3aa: CASSPAIAISGNTIYF